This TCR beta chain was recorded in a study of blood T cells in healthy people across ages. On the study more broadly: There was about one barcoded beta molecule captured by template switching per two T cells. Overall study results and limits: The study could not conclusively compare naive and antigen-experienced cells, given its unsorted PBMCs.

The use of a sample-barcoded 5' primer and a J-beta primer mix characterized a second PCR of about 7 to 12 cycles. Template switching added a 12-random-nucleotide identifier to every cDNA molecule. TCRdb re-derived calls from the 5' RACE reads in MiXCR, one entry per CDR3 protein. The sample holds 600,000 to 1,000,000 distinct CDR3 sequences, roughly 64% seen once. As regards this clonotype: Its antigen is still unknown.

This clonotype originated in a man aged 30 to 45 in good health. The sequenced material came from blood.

The CDR3 loop is CASSQGGSGFFYGYTF. In DNA form, the CDR3 reads TGCGCCAGCAGCCAAGGAGGTTCAGGCTTTTTCTATGGCTACACCTTC. This chain joins TRBV4-3 and TRBJ1-2; D remains ambiguous. Germline V gene sequence: CDR1 LGHNA, CDR2 YSLEER. There are 16 residues in the CDR3. The germline V and J ends were trimmed by 1 base and 4 bases, with 16 bases remaining between them.